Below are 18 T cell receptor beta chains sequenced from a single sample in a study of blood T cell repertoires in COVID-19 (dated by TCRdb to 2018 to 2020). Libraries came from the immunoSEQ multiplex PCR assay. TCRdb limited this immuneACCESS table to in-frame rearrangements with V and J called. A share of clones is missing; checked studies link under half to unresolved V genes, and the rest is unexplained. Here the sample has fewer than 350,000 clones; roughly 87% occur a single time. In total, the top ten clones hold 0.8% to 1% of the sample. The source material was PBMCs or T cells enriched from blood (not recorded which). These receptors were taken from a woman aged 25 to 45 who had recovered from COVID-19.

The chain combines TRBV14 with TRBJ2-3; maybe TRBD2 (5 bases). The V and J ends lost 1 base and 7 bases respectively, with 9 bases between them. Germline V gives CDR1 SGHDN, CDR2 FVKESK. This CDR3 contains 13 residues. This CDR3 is CASSQGTPYTQYF. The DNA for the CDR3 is TGTGCCAGCAGCCAAGGGACTCCCTATACGCAGTATTTT.

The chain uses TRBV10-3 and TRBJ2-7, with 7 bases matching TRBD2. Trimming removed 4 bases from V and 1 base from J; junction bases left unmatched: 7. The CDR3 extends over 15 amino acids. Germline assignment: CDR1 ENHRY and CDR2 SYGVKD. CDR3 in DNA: TGTGCCATCAGTGTTGGGGCTAGCGGTTCCTACGAGCAGTACTTC. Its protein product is CAISVGASGSYEQYF.

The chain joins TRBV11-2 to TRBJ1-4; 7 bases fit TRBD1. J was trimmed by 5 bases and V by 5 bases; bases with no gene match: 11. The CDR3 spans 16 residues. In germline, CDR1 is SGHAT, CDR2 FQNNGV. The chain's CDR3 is CASSQSRQGPNEKLFF. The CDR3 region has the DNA TGTGCCAGCAGCCAATCACGACAGGGCCCCAATGAAAAACTGTTTTTT.

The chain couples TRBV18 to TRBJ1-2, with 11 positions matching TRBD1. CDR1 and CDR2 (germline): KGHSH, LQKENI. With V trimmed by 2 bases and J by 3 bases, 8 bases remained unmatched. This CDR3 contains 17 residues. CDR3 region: CASSPWTGGSRDYGYTF. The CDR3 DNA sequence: TGTGCCAGCTCACCATGGACAGGGGGCTCTCGGGACTATGGCTACACCTTC.

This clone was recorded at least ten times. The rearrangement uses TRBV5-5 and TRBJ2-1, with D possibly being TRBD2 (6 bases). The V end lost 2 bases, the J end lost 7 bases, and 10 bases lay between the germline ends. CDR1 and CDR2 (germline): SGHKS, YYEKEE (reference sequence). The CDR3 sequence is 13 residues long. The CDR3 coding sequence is TGTGCCAGCAGCTTCTGGGACTGGAATGAGCAGTTCTTC. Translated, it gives CASSFWDWNEQFF.

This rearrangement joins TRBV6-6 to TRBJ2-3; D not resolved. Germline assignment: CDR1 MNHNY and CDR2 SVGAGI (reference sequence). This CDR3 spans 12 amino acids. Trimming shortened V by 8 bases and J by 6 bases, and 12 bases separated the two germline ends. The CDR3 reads CASSTQRDTQYF. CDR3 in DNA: TGTGCCAGCTCAACGCAGAGGGATACGCAGTATTTT.

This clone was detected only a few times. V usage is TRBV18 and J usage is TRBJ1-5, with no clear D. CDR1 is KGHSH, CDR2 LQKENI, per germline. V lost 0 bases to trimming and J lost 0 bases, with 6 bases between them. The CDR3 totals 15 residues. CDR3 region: CASSPPYYSNQPQHF. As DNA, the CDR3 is TGTGCCAGCTCACCACCATATTATAGCAATCAGCCCCAGCATTTT. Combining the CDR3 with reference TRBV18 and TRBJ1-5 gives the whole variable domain NAGVMQNPRHLVRRRGQEARLRCSPMKGHSHVYWYRQLPEEGLKFMVYLQKENIIDESGMPKERFSAEFPKEGPSILRIQQVVRGDSAAYFCASSPPYYSNQPQHFGDGTRLSIL.

The CDR3 loop reads CASSRHISNQPQHF. Here the CDR3 DNA reads TGTGCCAGCAGCCGACATATCAGCAATCAGCCCCAGCATTTT. The chain joins TRBV3-1 (or the pseudogene TRBV3-2) to TRBJ1-5; D is ambiguous. V was trimmed by 4 bases and J by 1 base, leaving 8 bases between them. The CDR3 has 14 amino acids. CDR1 LGHDT and CDR2 YNNKEL come from the germline V gene (reference sequence).

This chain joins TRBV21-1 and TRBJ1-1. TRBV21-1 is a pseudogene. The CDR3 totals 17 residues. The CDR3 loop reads CASSKLPSGSCNTEAFF. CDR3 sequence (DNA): TGTGCCAGCAGCAAACTCCCCTCGGGATCGTGTAACACTGAAGCTTTCTTT.

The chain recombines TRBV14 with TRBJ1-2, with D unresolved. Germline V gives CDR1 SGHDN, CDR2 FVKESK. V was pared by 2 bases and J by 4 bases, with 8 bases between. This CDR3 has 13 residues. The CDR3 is CASSQIPTYGYTF. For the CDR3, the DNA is TGTGCCAGCAGCCAAATCCCTACCTATGGCTACACCTTC.

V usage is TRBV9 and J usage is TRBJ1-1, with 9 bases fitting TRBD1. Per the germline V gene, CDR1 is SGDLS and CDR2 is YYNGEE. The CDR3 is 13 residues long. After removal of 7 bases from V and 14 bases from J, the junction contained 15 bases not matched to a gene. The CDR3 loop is CASGSAGRDREFF. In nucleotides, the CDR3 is TGTGCCAGCGGGTCTGCGGGCCGGGACAGGGAGTTCTTT.

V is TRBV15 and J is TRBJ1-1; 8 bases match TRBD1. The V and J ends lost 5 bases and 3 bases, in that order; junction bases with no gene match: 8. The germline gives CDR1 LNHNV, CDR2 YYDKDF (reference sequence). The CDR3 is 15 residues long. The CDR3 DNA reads TGTGCCACCAGCTACCCCGGGACAGGTTACACTGAAGCTTTCTTT. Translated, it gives CATSYPGTGYTEAFF.

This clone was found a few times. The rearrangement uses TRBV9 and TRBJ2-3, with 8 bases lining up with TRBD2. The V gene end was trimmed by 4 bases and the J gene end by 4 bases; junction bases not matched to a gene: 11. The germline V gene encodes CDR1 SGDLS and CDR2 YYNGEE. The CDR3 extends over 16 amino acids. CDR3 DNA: TGTGCCAGCAGCCCCCAGGGAGCGGGGGACCCAGATACGCAGTATTTT. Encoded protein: CASSPQGAGDPDTQYF. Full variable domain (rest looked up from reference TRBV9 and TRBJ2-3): DSGVTQTPKHLITATGQRVTLRCSPRSGDLSVYWYQQSLDQGLQFLIQYYNGEERAKGNILERFSAQQFPDLHSELNLSSLELGDSALYFCASSPQGAGDPDTQYFGPGTRLTVL.

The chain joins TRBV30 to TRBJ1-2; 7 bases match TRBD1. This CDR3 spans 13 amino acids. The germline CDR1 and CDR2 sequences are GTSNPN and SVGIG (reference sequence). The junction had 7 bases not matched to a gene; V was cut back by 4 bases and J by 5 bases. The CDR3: CAWIWTGWYGYTF. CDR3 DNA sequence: TGTGCCTGGATTTGGACAGGTTGGTATGGCTACACCTTC.

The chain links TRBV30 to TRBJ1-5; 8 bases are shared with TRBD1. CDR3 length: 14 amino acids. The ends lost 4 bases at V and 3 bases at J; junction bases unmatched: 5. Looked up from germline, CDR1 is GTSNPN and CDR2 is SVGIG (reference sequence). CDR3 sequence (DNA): TGTGCCTGGAATCAGGACAGGGACAATCAGCCCCAGCATTTT. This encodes CAWNQDRDNQPQHF.

The CDR3, as DNA: TGTGCCAGCACGTTGGGAGGGGGATACCAAGAGACCCAGTACTTC. Its translation: CASTLGGGYQETQYF. This chain connects TRBV9 to TRBJ2-5; perhaps TRBD2 as D (7 bases). The CDR3 is made up of 15 amino acids. The ends were cut back, 6 bases at V and 0 bases at J, with 15 bases in the middle. Germline V gene lookup returns CDR1 SGDLS and CDR2 YYNGEE.

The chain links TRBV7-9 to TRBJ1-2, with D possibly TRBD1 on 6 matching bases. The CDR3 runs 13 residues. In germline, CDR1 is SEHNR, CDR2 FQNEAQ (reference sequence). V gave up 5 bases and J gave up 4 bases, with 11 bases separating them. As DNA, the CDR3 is TGTGCCAGCAGCCCAGACAGGACCTATGGCTACACCTTC. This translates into CASSPDRTYGYTF.

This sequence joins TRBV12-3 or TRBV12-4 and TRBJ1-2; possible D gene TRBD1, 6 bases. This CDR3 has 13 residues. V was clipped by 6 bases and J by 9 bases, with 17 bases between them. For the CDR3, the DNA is TGTGCCAGCAGCCCGGACGGGGGGCTAAGCTACACCTTC. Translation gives CASSPDGGLSYTF.